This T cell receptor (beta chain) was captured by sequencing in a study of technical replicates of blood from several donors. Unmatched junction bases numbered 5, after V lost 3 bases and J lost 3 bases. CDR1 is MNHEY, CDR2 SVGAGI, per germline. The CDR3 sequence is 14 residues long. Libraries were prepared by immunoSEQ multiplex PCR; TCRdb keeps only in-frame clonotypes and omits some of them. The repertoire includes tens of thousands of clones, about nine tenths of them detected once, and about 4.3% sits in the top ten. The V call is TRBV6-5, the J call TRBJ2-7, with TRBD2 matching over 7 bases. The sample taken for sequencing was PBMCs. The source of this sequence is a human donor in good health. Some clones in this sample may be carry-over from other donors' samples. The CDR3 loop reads CASSYSASGYEQYF. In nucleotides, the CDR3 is TGTGCCAGCAGTTATTCGGCTAGCGGCTACGAGCAGTACTTC.